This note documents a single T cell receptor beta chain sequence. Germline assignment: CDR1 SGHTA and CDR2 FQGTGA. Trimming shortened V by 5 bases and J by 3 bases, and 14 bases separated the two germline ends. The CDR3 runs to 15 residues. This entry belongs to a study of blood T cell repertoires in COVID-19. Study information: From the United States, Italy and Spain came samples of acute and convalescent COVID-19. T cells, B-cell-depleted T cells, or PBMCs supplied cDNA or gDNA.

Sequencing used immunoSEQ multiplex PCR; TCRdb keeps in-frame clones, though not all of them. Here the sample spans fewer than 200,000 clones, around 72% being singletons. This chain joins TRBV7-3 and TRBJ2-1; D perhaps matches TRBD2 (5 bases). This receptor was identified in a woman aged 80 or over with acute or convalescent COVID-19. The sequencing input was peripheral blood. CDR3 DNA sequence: TGTGCCAGCAGCCCCGGAGGAGCCTACTACAATGAGCAGTTCTTC. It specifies CASSPGGAYYNEQFF.